Detailed here is one T cell receptor beta chain. Its antigen is still unknown. The CDR3 has 15 amino acids. V gave up 5 bases and J gave up 3 bases; unmatched junction bases: 4. Germline V gene data show CDR1 as SEHNR and CDR2 as FQNEAQ (reference sequence). The sample comes from a study of T cell responses to AZD1222 COVID-19 vaccine. Study-level findings and limits: Spike-wide vaccine-associated CD4 TCRs dominated at 160-218 and 743-854. Donors in the cohort were predominantly white British and more often female, and clonal diversity was possibly underestimated.

Some clones are missing from TCRdb's copy, which holds only in-frame ones; the method was immunoSEQ multiplex PCR. The data hold 200,000 to 250,000 clones, with roughly 94% observed a single time. The source material was peripheral blood, sampled 28 days after the second dose of the MenACWY control vaccine. This sequence was found in an adult who received the MenACWY meningococcal vaccine as a control. The chain uses TRBV7-9 and TRBJ2-7; 13 bases fit TRBD2. The CDR3 DNA sequence: TGTGCCAGCAGCCCCGGACTAGCGGGAGTCTACGAGCAGTACTTC. It codes for CASSPGLAGVYEQYF.